This entry describes one T cell receptor beta chain. This entry belongs to a study of T cell changes during pregnancy in multiple sclerosis. Trimming removed 6 bases from V and 5 bases from J; junction bases left unmatched: 12. The CDR3 extends over 15 amino acids. The germline gives CDR1 SGHDN, CDR2 FVKESK. The data were produced by immunoSEQ multiplex PCR, yet TCRdb's version contains in-frame clones alone and is incomplete. The sample includes approximately 20,000 clones, more than 80% of them seen just once. This clonotype was obtained from a female donor in good health, enrolled as a control in a pregnancy study. Here the sequenced sample was CD8+ T cells from peripheral blood mononuclear cells, taken in the third trimester of pregnancy. The chain is built from TRBV14 and TRBJ2-7; 8 nucleotides match TRBD1. CDR3 DNA: TGTGCCAGCAGTCTTTTCCGACAGGGGTCGAACGAGCAGTACTTC. It encodes CASSLFRQGSNEQYF.